A selection of T cell receptor beta chains follows, all from one sample in a study of blood T cell repertoires in COVID-19. Here immunoSEQ multiplex PCR was the method, and the copy in TCRdb shows in-frame clones only, minus some. Of approximately 210,000 clones listed, around 81% are singletons. Sample: PBMCs or T cells enriched from blood (not recorded which). The receptors were gathered from a woman in her 50s with acute COVID-19. CDR3s include the opening cysteine and the closing phenylalanine or tryptophan. Fields, in order: D gene, J gene, clone size, V gene, CDR3 length, CDR3 DNA, CDR3 protein. A D gene is named only where the DNA matches it firmly. Expanded clones get a size class; other rows say once, few or many, or leave the size out.

-,TRBJ2-3,-,TRBV7-6,15,TGTGCCAGCAGCTTAGGCGGAGCACTCACAGATACGCAGTATTTT,CASSLGGALTDTQYF
TRBD2,TRBJ2-1,-,TRBV5-1,15,TGCGCCAGCAGCTCTAGCGGTAGCTCCTACAATGAGCAGTTCTTC,CASSSSGSSYNEQFF
-,TRBJ2-3,-,TRBV4-1,14,TGCGCCAGCAGCCAAGGGTCGGGCACAGATACGCAGTATTTT,CASSQGSGTDTQYF
TRBD2,TRBJ2-7,-,TRBV28,13,TGTGCCAGCACCACTAGCGGGATCTACGAGCAGTACTTC,CASTTSGIYEQYF
-,TRBJ1-2,-,TRBV4-3,18,TGCGCCAGCAGCCAAGAATATATGCCTGAGGGGACACGGGATGGCTACACCTTC,CASSQEYMPEGTRDGYTF
-,TRBJ2-1,-,TRBV18,14,TGTGCCAGCTCACCTTCTAGCGCCTACAATGAGCAGTTCTTC,CASSPSSAYNEQFF
-,TRBJ1-2,-,TRBV30,14,TGTGCCTGGAGTGTCTTCCGGACAAACTATGGCTACACCTTC,CAWSVFRTNYGYTF
-,TRBJ2-2,-,TRBV7-2,16,TGTGCCAGCAGCCAACGGGCGGGGGCGAGCACCGGGGAGCTGTTTTTT,CASSQRAGASTGELFF
-,TRBJ2-7,many,TRBV9,13,TGTGCCAGCAGCGTAGAATCCAGGGGTGAGCAGTACTTC,CASSVESRGEQYF
TRBD1,TRBJ2-6,-,TRBV28,18,TGTGCCAGCAGTTTGAGGGGGCGGTTGGGATCTGGGGCCAACGTCCTGACTTTC,CASSLRGRLGSGANVLTF
TRBD1,TRBJ1-2,-,TRBV18,14,TGTGCCAGCTCACAAAGCGGACAGGGTAACGGCTACACCTTC,CASSQSGQGNGYTF
-,TRBJ1-5,-,TRBV19,17,TGTGCCAGTAGTATTCTTGGCCAGGCCTTTAGCAATCAGCCCCAGCATTTT,CASSILGQAFSNQPQHF
-,TRBJ1-5,-,TRBV6-2/TRBV6-3,15,TGTGCCAGCAGTAAAAATGGGCTGAGCAATCAGCCCCAGCATTTT,CASSKNGLSNQPQHF
TRBD2,TRBJ2-1,few,TRBV7-9,14,TGTGCCAGCAGCTTATGGACTAGCGTCGATGAGCAGTTCTTC,CASSLWTSVDEQFF
-,TRBJ1-5,-,TRBV5-8,17,TGTGCCAGCAGCTTGACCAGGGATTTTTATAGCAATCAGCCCCAGCATTTT,CASSLTRDFYSNQPQHF
-,TRBJ1-2,-,TRBV24-1,13,TGTGCCACCAGTGAGACTACAGGGACCGGCTACACCTTC,CATSETTGTGYTF
-,TRBJ1-2,-,TRBV5-1,14,TGCGCCAGCAGCTTTGTGCAGGGTGGTTATGGCTACACCTTC,CASSFVQGGYGYTF
-,TRBJ1-1,once,TRBV7-2,15,TGTGCCAGCAGCCCTGGTCCCGGGAAGGGCACTGAAGCTTTCTTT,CASSPGPGKGTEAFF
TRBD1,TRBJ1-4,-,TRBV5-6,17,TGTGCCAGCAGCTTCGCGACAGGGTCCGACCGGCATGAAAAACTGTTTTTT,CASSFATGSDRHEKLFF
TRBD1,TRBJ1-1,once,TRBV2,13,TGTGCCAGCACGTTTGGACAGGGGACTGAAGCTTTCTTT,CASTFGQGTEAFF
TRBD2,TRBJ2-3,once,TRBV2,21,TGTGCCAGCAGTGACGGGAAAATACCGGGACTAGCGGGGGGAAACACAGATACGCAGTATTTT,CASSDGKIPGLAGGNTDTQYF
-,TRBJ1-2,-,TRBV5-1,13,TGCGCCAGCTCCCCGAGGGTTGGGTATGGCTACACCTTC,CASSPRVGYGYTF
TRBD2,TRBJ2-7,-,TRBV27,13,TGTGCCAGCGCCGCGGGACTAGCCTACGAGCAGTACTTC,CASAAGLAYEQYF
-,TRBJ1-4,-,TRBV7-9,13,TGTGCCAGCAGCGTTACAGGGAATGAAAAACTGTTTTTT,CASSVTGNEKLFF
TRBD1,TRBJ1-5,-,TRBV23-1,15,TGCGCCAGCAGTCAATCTCGACAGGGCTGTCAGCCCCAGCATTTT,CASSQSRQGCQPQHF
TRBD1,TRBJ2-3,-,TRBV5-1,15,TGCGCCAGCAGCTCGGGACAGTGGGGCACAGATACGCAGTATTTT,CASSSGQWGTDTQYF
TRBD2,TRBJ2-3,-,TRBV18,13,TGTGCCAGCTCACCCACTAGCGCAGATACGCAGTATTTT,CASSPTSADTQYF
-,TRBJ2-1,-,TRBV7-3,14,TGTGCCAGCGCTCTACGTGGAGTATCCAATGAGCAGTTCTTC,CASALRGVSNEQFF
-,TRBJ2-7,-,TRBV28,16,TGTGCCAGCAGCTACCAATCGGGTTTTTTATCCTACGAGCAGTACTTC,CASSYQSGFLSYEQYF
TRBD2,TRBJ2-7,many,TRBV5-1,17,TGCGCCAGCAGCTTGGCCTCTAGCGGGAGTTATTCCTACGAGCAGTACTTC,CASSLASSGSYSYEQYF
-,TRBJ2-2,once,TRBV7-9,13,TGTGCCATCCCGACAGGTATCACCGGGGAGCTGTTTTTT,CAIPTGITGELFF
TRBD2,TRBJ2-5,once,TRBV4-3,15,TGCGCCAGCAGTCGTTCCGGGAGGGCCCAAGAGACCCAGTACTTC,CASSRSGRAQETQYF
TRBD2,TRBJ2-5,-,TRBV3-1/TRBV3-2,14,TGTGCCAGCAGCCAGCTAGCGGGGGGCGAAACCCAGTACTTC,CASSQLAGGETQYF
TRBD1,TRBJ1-4,-,TRBV5-1,15,TGCGCCAGCAGTCGGAGGCAGGGGGCGGGAGAAAAACTGTTTTTT,CASSRRQGAGEKLFF
TRBD1,TRBJ1-1,-,TRBV5-8,14,TGTGCCAGCAGCGGGGGGACAGTGAACACTGAAGCTTTCTTT,CASSGGTVNTEAFF
-,TRBJ1-4,once,TRBV7-2,13,TGTGCCAGCAGCTTAGTGGCGGATGAAAAACTGTTTTTT,CASSLVADEKLFF
TRBD2,TRBJ2-7,-,TRBV7-2,15,TGTGCCAGCAGCCTAGCGGGCGCCCCGACCTACGAGCAGTACTTC,CASSLAGAPTYEQYF
-,TRBJ2-7,-,TRBV14,15,TGTGCCAGCAGCCAACAGGGGATAGGGATCTACGAGCAGTACTTC,CASSQQGIGIYEQYF
-,TRBJ2-2,-,TRBV7-2,12,TGTGCCAGCAGCAATCCGACCGGGGAGCTGTTTTTT,CASSNPTGELFF
-,TRBJ2-6,few,TRBV19,18,TGTGCCAGTAGTGTCGTCGGACAGCCTTACTCTGGGGCCAACGTCCTGACTTTC,CASSVVGQPYSGANVLTF
TRBD2,TRBJ2-3,-,TRBV19,17,TGTGCCAGTAGTCCCTCTCGGACTAGCGGACCCACAGATACGCAGTATTTT,CASSPSRTSGPTDTQYF
-,TRBJ2-1,-,TRBV3-1/TRBV3-2,16,TGTGCCAGCAGCCTAGGCTCGGGATCCTCCTACAATGAGCAGTTCTTC,CASSLGSGSSYNEQFF
-,TRBJ1-1,-,TRBV4-3,12,TGCGCCAGCAGCCTGGGGGGTCCTGAAGCTTTCTTT,CASSLGGPEAFF